The sequence of this T cell receptor (beta chain) was determined in a study of T cell repertoires in cytomegalovirus infection. Each CDR3 protein is one row after TCRdb ran MiXCR on the reads. The sample includes 480,000 or so distinct CDR3 sequences, about 10% seen only once; the top ten take more than 8.5%. The CDR3 spans 15 residues. Germline V gene lookup returns CDR1 SGHTA and CDR2 FQGNSA. V was pared by 1 base and J by 2 bases, with 12 bases between. In its sample, this clonotype was seen many times. Its target is unknown. Overall study results and limits: Carriage of CMV together with the relevant HLA was identifiable through cumulative public TCR beta family frequency. It was HLA-C-restricted CMV-specific TCR beta clonotypes that dominated the response ex vivo.

V gene TRBV7-2 combines with J gene TRBJ2-7; D not resolved. Sequenced material: PBMCs. The clonotype originates from a human donor in good health (CMV status not recorded). Some clones in this sample may be carry-over from other donors' samples. The CDR3 DNA reads TGTGCCAGCAGCTTAGGTTCGTTGGGGACCTACGAGCAGTACTTC. Its translation is CASSLGSLGTYEQYF.